A selection of T cell receptor beta chains follows, all from one sample in a study of breast tumors, draining lymph nodes, adjacent tissues. TCRdb processed the multiplex PCR reads anew with MiXCR; each CDR3 protein has one entry. The sample yields some 66,000 distinct CDR3 sequences, approximately 57% seen once. Material for sequencing was breast tumor tissue. These receptors all come from a female donor with breast cancer. Some clones in this sample may be carry-over from other donors' samples. Each CDR3 is given with its conserved first and last residue. The D gene is left open where the match is weak. Clone size appears in some rows only: once, few, many, or a class for an expanded clone.

TRBJ1-6 NA NA TRBV7-6 TGTGCCAGCAGCCTCAGACAGCTACCTAATTCACCCCTCCACTTT CASSLRQLPNSPLHF
TRBJ1-4 NA NA TRBV10-3 TGTGCCATCCGGCGCTCCCCTAATGAAAAGCTGTTTTTT CAIRRSPNEKLFF
TRBJ2-1 NA NA TRBV29-1 TGCAGCGTTGATGGTTCCTACAATGAGCAGTTCTTC CSVDGSYNEQFF
TRBJ2-1 TRBD2 many TRBV4-2 TGTGCCAGCAGCCAAGCGCTAGCGGGGGCCCTCGTTAAATACAATGAGCAGTTCTTC CASSQALAGALVKYNEQFF
TRBJ1-4 NA NA TRBV20-1 TGCAGTGCTAGAGAACAGGGTAGCTTCGCAACTAATGAAAAACTGTTTTTT CSAREQGSFATNEKLFF
TRBJ2-7 TRBD2 many TRBV6-2/TRBV6-3 TGTGCCAGCAGCCGCGGGACTAGCGGGAGTACCTGGGACGAGCAGTACTTC CASSRGTSGSTWDEQYF
TRBJ1-4 NA NA TRBV19 TGTGCCAGTAGTCCAGGGCGGACAGAAAAACTGTTTTTT CASSPGRTEKLFF
TRBJ1-2 NA NA TRBV29-1 TGCAGCGTTGATTACTACGTAGGGGACTATGAGTACTCCTTC CSVDYYVGDYEYSF
TRBJ1-5 NA NA TRBV10-3 TGTGCCATCAGTGAGGAGGGAGTCAGCAATCAGCCCCAGCATTTT CAISEEGVSNQPQHF
TRBJ2-5 NA NA TRBV7-8 TGTGCCAGCAGCTTAGTCAGGCAAGAGACCCAGTACTTC CASSLVRQETQYF
TRBJ2-3 NA many TRBV15 TGTGCCACCAGCAGAGATAAGGGGGATACGCAGTATTTT CATSRDKGDTQYF
TRBJ2-2 NA many TRBV6-5 TGTGCCAGCAGTTTCACTCTGAACACCGGGGAGCTGTTTTTT CASSFTLNTGELFF
TRBJ2-7 NA NA TRBV11-3 TGTGCCAGCAGCCCTGAAGGGGGAGTCGTCGAGCAGTACTTC CASSPEGGVVEQYF
TRBJ1-5 TRBD1 many TRBV6-6 TGTGCCTGCAACGACAGGGGAAGTTCGTATAGCAATCAGCCCCAGCATTTT CACNDRGSSYSNQPQHF
TRBJ2-3 TRBD2 once TRBV20-1 TGCAGTGCTGCCCCCGGGACTAGAGAGGATACGCAGTATTTT CSAAPGTREDTQYF
TRBJ1-2 NA once TRBV7-9 TGTGCCAGCAGCTTAAACTCCGGCTACACCTTC CASSLNSGYTF
TRBJ1-6 TRBD1 NA TRBV2 TGTGCCAGCAGGGTCCGACAGGGGAATTCACCCCTCCACTTT CASRVRQGNSPLHF
TRBJ2-1 NA few TRBV7-9 TGTGCCAGCAGCTTAGGCAATTTTGAGCAGTTCTTC CASSLGNFEQFF
TRBJ1-2 NA many TRBV7-4 TGTGCCAGCAGCATCTCCGGGACAACTAACTATGGCTACACCTTC CASSISGTTNYGYTF